This entry lists 6 T cell receptor beta chains sequenced from one sample in a study of shared clonotypes between healthy human individuals. CD45RO-negative CD8 cells positively selected for CCR7 made up the naive population, which excluded terminally differentiated effector memory CD45RA+ cells. Measured with immunoSEQ multiplex PCR; TCRdb has only the in-frame clones, and not every one. Of under 700,000 clones in the sample, approximately 95% were seen once. Input material: naive CD8+ T cells sorted from blood. These receptors were obtained from a woman in her thirties in good health.

The chain links TRBV7-9 to TRBJ2-1; TRBD1 is a possible D gene (5 bases). This CDR3 is built from 13 residues. V lost 6 bases to trimming and J lost 8 bases, with 14 bases between them. The germline gives CDR1 SEHNR, CDR2 FQNEAQ (reference sequence). CDR3 DNA sequence: TGTGCCAGCAGACCAGAAGGGGTGTATGAGCAGTTCTTC. This translates into CASRPEGVYEQFF. Variable domain in full (rest from reference TRBV7-9 and TRBJ2-1): DTGVSQNPRHKITKRGQNVTFRCDPISEHNRLYWYRQTLGQGPEFLTYFQNEAQLEKSRLLSDRFSAERPKGSFSTLEIQRTEQGDSAMYLCASRPEGVYEQFFGPGTRLTVL.

This clone was seen just once. The rearrangement uses TRBV27 and TRBJ2-3; 7 bases line up with TRBD2. Trimming removed 4 bases from V and 2 bases from J; junction bases left unmatched: 6. The CDR3 sequence is 15 residues long. Germline assignment: CDR1 MNHEY and CDR2 SMNVEV (reference sequence). CDR3 loop: CASSSISGTTDTQYF. CDR3 DNA sequence: TGTGCCAGCAGTTCGATAAGCGGGACCACAGATACGCAGTATTTT.

The chain couples TRBV13 to TRBJ2-2; 7 positions match TRBD2. This CDR3 is built from 16 residues. Germline CDR1 is PRHDT and CDR2 is FYEKMQ (reference sequence). Trimming at V came to 5 bases and at J to 6 bases, leaving 12 bases not matched to a gene. The CDR3 DNA sequence: TGTGCCAGCAGCCTACGACTCCGCGGGAGTTCCGGGGAGCTGTTTTTT. Amino acids: CASSLRLRGSSGELFF.

V usage is TRBV15 and J usage is TRBJ2-2, with unresolved D. V lost 1 base to trimming and J lost 6 bases, with 15 bases between them. This CDR3 spans 16 amino acids. In germline, CDR1 is LNHNV, CDR2 YYDKDF (reference sequence). CDR3 coding DNA: TGTGCCACCAGCAGAGGGTCGGCTAGTAGGGCCGGGGAGCTGTTTTTT. It encodes CATSRGSASRAGELFF.

This clone was observed a single time. This chain links TRBV27 with TRBJ2-7; D ambiguous. CDR1 and CDR2 from the germline V gene are MNHEY and SMNVEV (reference sequence). Trimming removed 1 base from V and 6 bases from J, with 19 bases in between. This CDR3 is 16 amino acids long. The CDR3 reads CASSLWARSEQLEQYF. Written as DNA, the CDR3 is TGTGCCAGCAGTTTATGGGCCAGAAGTGAACAGCTCGAGCAGTACTTC.

The CDR3 DNA is TGTGCCAGCAGTCCCTCGACAGGCCACCAGAACACTGAAGCTTTCTTT. This translates into CASSPSTGHQNTEAFF. The rearrangement joins TRBV27 to TRBJ1-1; the D gene is possibly TRBD1 (6 bases). Trimming took off 5 bases at V and 1 base at J, with 17 bases between the two ends. The CDR3 is 16 amino acids. Germline V lookup: CDR1 MNHEY, CDR2 SMNVEV (reference sequence).